The 11 T cell receptor beta chains below all came from one sample that was sequenced in a study of blood T cell repertoires in COVID-19. Sequencing was performed with immunoSEQ multiplex PCR; in TCRdb, only in-frame clones are kept and a portion is missing. The top ten hold 5.5% of the sample, which has roughly 120,000 clones, approximately 89% seen once. The sample was peripheral blood. These receptors originate from an older woman with COVID-19, enrolled during active disease.

This chain connects TRBV25-1 to TRBJ2-2; 7 bases are shared with TRBD2. Germline CDR1 and CDR2: MGHDK and SYGVNS. Germline trimming cut 1 base from V and 6 bases from J; bases unmatched to any gene: 8. The CDR3 spans 16 residues. DNA for the CDR3: TGTGCCAGCAGTGAATTGGGAGGGGAGGGCGCCGGGGAGCTGTTTTTT. This codes for CASSELGGEGAGELFF.

The count of this clone is one. The gene calls are TRBV5-6 and TRBJ1-6; 7 bases align to TRBD1. This CDR3 is 14 amino acids long. Germline V lookup: CDR1 SGHDT, CDR2 YYEEEE. The V and J ends lost 4 bases and 7 bases, in that order; junction bases with no gene match: 5. The CDR3 bases are TGTGCCAGCAGCCGGGACAGCATGAATTCACCCCTCCACTTT. It yields the protein CASSRDSMNSPLHF.

The chain recombines TRBV5-4 with TRBJ1-6, with 9 bases aligning to TRBD1. V shed 5 bases and J 10 bases; nucleotides not matched to a gene: 10. The germline gives CDR1 SGHNT, CDR2 YYREEE (reference sequence). The CDR3 is 15 amino acids. CDR3 in amino acids: CASRNQDRGLSPLHF. For the CDR3, the DNA is TGTGCCAGCAGGAATCAGGACAGGGGACTCTCACCCCTCCACTTT. Full variable domain (missing parts from reference TRBV5-4 and TRBJ1-6): ETGVTQSPTHLIKTRGQQVTLRCSSQSGHNTVSWYQQALGQGPQFIFQYYREEENGRGNFPPRFSGLQFPNYSSELNVNALELDDSALYLCASRNQDRGLSPLHFGNGTRLTVT.

The chain recombines TRBV15 with TRBJ1-1; the D gene is possibly TRBD1 (6 bases). V gave up 1 base and J gave up 8 bases, with 11 bases separating them. The CDR3 is 13 residues long. Germline assignment: CDR1 LNHNV and CDR2 YYDKDF (reference sequence). Here the CDR3 reads CATSRGGHREAFF. For the CDR3, the DNA is TGTGCCACCAGCAGAGGGGGGCACCGGGAAGCTTTCTTT. Supplemented by reference TRBV15 and TRBJ1-1, the full variable domain reads DAMVIQNPRYQVTQFGKPVTLSCSQTLNHNVMYWYQQKSSQAPKLLFHYYDKDFNNEADTPDNFQSRRPNTSFCFLDIRSPGLGDTAMYLCATSRGGHREAFFGQGTRLTVV.

This sequence joins TRBV7-6 and TRBJ2-5, with a possible D match to TRBD1 (6 bases). CDR1 and CDR2 (germline): SGHVS, FNYEAQ. This CDR3 has 16 residues. The V end lost 1 base, the J end lost 5 bases, and 17 bases lay between the germline ends. The CDR3 protein is CASSLEQGIRQETQYF. The DNA of the CDR3 is TGTGCCAGCAGCTTAGAGCAGGGGATTCGGCAGGAGACCCAGTACTTC.

The chain couples TRBV7-8 to TRBJ1-4; D is undetermined. From germline, CDR1 is SGHVS and CDR2 FQNEAQ. The CDR3 is 15 amino acids. Trimming left V 6 bases short and J 4 bases short, with 15 bases between. The CDR3 reads CASSSAVGINEKLFF. CDR3 bases: TGTGCCAGCAGTTCAGCGGTCGGAATTAATGAAAAACTGTTTTTT.

V and J are TRBV28 and TRBJ1-2; D uncertain. Trimming stripped 7 bases from V and 3 bases from J, with 12 bases between. Germline V gene data show CDR1 as MDHEN and CDR2 as SYDVKM. The CDR3 is 13 residues long. CDR3 residues: CASTLNADYGYTF. CDR3 in DNA: TGTGCCAGCACCCTGAATGCGGACTATGGCTACACCTTC.

The rearrangement uses TRBV3-1 (or the pseudogene TRBV3-2) and TRBJ1-5, with D maybe TRBD1 (6 bases). This CDR3 contains 15 residues. V lost 0 bases, J lost 1 base, and 7 bases lay in between. CDR1 and CDR2 (germline): LGHDT, YNNKEL (reference sequence). This chain's CDR3 is CASSQDQGSNQPQHF. The CDR3 DNA reads TGTGCCAGCAGCCAAGACCAGGGGAGCAATCAGCCCCAGCATTTT.

J is TRBJ2-2 and V is TRBV9; D gene uncertain. Trimming took off 0 bases at V and 1 base at J, with 7 bases between the two ends. The CDR3 loop spans 15 amino acids. Per germline, CDR1 SGDLS and CDR2 YYNGEE. Here the CDR3 DNA reads TGTGCCAGCAGCGTAGCTCGACTGAACACCGGGGAGCTGTTTTTT. Its translation is CASSVARLNTGELFF.

The chain joins TRBV7-8 to TRBJ1-3, with D possibly matching TRBD1 (5 bases). CDR1 is SGHVS and CDR2 is FQNEAQ in the germline V gene. Trimming left V 2 bases short and J 0 bases short, with 5 bases between. The CDR3 length is 14 residues. CDR3 nucleotide sequence: TGTGCCAGCAGCTTAAGGGGCTCTGGAAACACCATATATTTT. It codes for CASSLRGSGNTIYF.

The genes are TRBV27 and TRBJ1-4; the D gene is possibly TRBD1 (6 bases). Trimming cost V 3 bases and J 7 bases, with 6 bases left between them. CDR1 is MNHEY and CDR2 is SMNVEV in the germline V gene (reference sequence). The CDR3 runs to 12 residues. The CDR3 protein is CASSFRGEKLFF. The DNA for the CDR3 is TGTGCCAGCAGTTTCAGGGGTGAAAAACTGTTTTTT.